This TCR beta chain was sequenced during a study of T cells expressing NK-cell markers. TCRdb re-analyzed the 5' RACE reads; it lists each CDR3 protein once, without DNA. The sample table sets out 440,000 or so distinct CDR3 sequences. For this clonotype: Its target is unknown.

Study observations and caveats: The study found these clonotypes also leading the CD3+CD56-NKG2C+ fraction in a few donors.

Germline CDR1 reads SGHTA; CDR2 reads FQGTGA. This CDR3 is 15 amino acids long. This receptor was taken from a woman aged 18 to 75 in good health. The chain is built from TRBV7-3 and TRBJ2-1; as DNA is missing, the TRBD2 call by TCRdb cannot be tested. Specimen: blood T cells: a sorted CD56 or NKG2C T cell subset, CD4+ or CD8+ T cells, or bulk PBMC T cells (not recorded which). The CDR3 loop is CASSFGGAELNEQFF.